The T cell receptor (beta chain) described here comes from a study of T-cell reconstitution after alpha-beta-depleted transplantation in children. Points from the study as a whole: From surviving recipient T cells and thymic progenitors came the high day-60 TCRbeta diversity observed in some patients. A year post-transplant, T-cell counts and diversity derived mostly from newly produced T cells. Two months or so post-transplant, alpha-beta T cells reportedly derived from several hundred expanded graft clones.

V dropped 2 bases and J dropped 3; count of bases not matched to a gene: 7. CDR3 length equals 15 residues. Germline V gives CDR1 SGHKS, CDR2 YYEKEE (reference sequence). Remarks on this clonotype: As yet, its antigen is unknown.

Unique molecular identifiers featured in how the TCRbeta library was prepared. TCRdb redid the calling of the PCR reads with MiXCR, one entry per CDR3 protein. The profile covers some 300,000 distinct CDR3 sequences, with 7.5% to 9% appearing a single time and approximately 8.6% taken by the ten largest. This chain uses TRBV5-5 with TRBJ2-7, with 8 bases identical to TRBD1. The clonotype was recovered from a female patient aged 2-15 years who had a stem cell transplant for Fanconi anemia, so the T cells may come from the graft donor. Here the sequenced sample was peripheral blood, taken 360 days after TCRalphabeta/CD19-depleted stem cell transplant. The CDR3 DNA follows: TGTGCCAGCAGCTTCCGGGACAGGAGTGGCTACGAGCAGTACTTC. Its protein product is CASSFRDRSGYEQYF.